Included here is one T cell receptor (beta chain) sequence, with context. The data stem from a study of blood T cell repertoires in COVID-19. Overall study: Sources were T cells, B-cell-depleted T cells, or PBMCs; the material itself was cDNA or gDNA.

CDR1 is SNHLY and CDR2 is FYNNEI in the germline V gene. With 7 bases removed from V and 6 bases from J, the gap between germline ends came to 13 bases. This CDR3 comprises 13 residues. Generated by immunoSEQ multiplex PCR, the TCRdb table keeps only in-frame clones and is missing some. The sample comprises some 170,000 clones, 82% of which are singletons, and more than 7.5% rests with the top ten. Material: peripheral blood. The TCR comes from a woman in her seventies with acute or convalescent COVID-19. This chain connects TRBV2 to TRBJ1-5; TRBD1 might be the D (6 bases). The DNA of the CDR3 is TGTGCCAGCACCGGGACAATCGGTCAGCCCCAGCATTTT. As protein: CASTGTIGQPQHF.